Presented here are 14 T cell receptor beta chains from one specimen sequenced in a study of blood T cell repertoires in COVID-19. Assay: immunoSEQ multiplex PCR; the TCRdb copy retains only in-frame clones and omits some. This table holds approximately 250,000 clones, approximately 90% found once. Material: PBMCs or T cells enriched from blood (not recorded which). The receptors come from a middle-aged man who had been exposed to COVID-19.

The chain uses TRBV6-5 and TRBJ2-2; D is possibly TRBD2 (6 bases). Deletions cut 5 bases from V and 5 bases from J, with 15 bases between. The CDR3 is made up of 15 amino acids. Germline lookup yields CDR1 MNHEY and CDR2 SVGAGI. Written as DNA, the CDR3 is TGTGCCAGCAGTAAAAGACTAGTAGGAACCGGGGAGCTGTTTTTT. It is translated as CASSKRLVGTGELFF.

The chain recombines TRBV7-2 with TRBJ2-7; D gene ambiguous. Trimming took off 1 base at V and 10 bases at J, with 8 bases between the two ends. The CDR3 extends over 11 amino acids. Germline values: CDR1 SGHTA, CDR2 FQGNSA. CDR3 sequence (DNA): TGTGCCAGCAGCTTAGTGGAGTTCCAGTACTTC. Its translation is CASSLVEFQYF.

CDR3 loop: CASSEYRDGYTF. Written as DNA, the CDR3 is TGTGCCAGCAGCGAATACAGGGATGGCTACACCTTC. This rearrangement joins TRBV28 to TRBJ1-2; TRBD1 is a possible D gene (6 bases). Germline CDR1 MDHEN, CDR2 SYDVKM. Trimming shortened V by 6 bases and J by 6 bases, and 11 bases separated the two germline ends. The CDR3 totals 12 residues.

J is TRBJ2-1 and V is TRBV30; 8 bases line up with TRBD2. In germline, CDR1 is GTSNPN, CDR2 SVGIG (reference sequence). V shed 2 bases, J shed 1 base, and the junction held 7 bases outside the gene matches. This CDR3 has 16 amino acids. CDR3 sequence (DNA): TGTGCCTGGAGTAGGGCGGGAGGCACATCCTACAATGAGCAGTTCTTC. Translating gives CAWSRAGGTSYNEQFF.

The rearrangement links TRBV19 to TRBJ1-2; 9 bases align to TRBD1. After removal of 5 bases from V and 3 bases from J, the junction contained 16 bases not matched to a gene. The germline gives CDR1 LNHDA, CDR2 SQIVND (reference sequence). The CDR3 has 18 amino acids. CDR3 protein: CASSPWTGEKSIDYGYTF. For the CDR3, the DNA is TGTGCCAGTAGTCCTTGGACAGGGGAGAAAAGTATCGACTATGGCTACACCTTC.

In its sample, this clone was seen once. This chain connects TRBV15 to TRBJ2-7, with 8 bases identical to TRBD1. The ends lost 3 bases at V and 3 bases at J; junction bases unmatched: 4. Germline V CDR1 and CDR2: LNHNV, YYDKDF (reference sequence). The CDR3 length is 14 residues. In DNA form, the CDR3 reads TGTGCCACCAGCAGCGGACAGGGAGTCTACGAGCAGTACTTC. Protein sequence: CATSSGQGVYEQYF.

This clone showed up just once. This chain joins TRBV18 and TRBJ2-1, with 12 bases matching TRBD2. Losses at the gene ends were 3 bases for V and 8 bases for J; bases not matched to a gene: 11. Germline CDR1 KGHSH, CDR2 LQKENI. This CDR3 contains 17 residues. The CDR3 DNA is TGTGCCAGCTCACCCCCAGCGACTAGCGGGAGTTTCGATGAGCAGTTCTTC. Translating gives CASSPPATSGSFDEQFF.

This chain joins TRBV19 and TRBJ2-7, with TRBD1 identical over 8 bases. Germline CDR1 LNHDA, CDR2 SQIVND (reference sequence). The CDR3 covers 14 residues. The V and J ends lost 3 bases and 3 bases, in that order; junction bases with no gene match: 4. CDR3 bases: TGTGCCAGTAGTATGCGGACAGGGATCTACGAGCAGTACTTC. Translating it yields CASSMRTGIYEQYF. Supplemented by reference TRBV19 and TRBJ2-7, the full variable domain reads DGGITQSPKYLFRKEGQNVTLSCEQNLNHDAMYWYRQDPGQGLRLIYYSQIVNDFQKGDIAEGYSVSREKKESFPLTVTSAQKNPTAFYLCASSMRTGIYEQYFGPGTRLTVT.

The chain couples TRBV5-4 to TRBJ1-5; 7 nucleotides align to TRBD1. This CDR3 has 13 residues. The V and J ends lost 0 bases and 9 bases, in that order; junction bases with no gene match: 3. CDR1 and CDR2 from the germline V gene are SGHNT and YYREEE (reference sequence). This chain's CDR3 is CASSLAAGGPQHF. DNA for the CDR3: TGTGCCAGCAGCTTGGCCGCAGGGGGGCCCCAGCATTTT.

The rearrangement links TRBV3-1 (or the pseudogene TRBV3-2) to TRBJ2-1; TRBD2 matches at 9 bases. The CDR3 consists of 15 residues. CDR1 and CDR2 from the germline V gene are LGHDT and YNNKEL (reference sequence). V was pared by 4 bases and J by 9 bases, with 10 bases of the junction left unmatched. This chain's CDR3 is CASSLGLARMTEQFF. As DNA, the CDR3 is TGTGCCAGCAGCCTGGGACTAGCAAGGATGACTGAGCAGTTCTTC.

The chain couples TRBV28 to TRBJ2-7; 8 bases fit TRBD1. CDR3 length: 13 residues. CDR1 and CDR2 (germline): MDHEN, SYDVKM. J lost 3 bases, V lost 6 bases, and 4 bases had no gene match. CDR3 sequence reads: CASRKTGGYEQYF. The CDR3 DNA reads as TGTGCCAGCAGGAAAACAGGGGGCTACGAGCAGTACTTC.

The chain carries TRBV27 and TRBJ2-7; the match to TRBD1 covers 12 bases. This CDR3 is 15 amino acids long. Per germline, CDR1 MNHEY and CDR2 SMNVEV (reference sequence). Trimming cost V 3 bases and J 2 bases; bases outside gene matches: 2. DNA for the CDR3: TGTGCCAGCAGTTTCGGGACAGGGGGCCCCTACGAGCAGTACTTC. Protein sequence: CASSFGTGGPYEQYF.

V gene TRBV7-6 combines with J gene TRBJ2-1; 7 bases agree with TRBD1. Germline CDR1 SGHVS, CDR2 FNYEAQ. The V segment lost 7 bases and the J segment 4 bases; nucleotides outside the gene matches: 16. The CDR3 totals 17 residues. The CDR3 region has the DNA TGTGCCAGCACCCGAACCCCCGAGGGGGCATCATACAATGAGCAGTTCTTC. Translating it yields CASTRTPEGASYNEQFF.

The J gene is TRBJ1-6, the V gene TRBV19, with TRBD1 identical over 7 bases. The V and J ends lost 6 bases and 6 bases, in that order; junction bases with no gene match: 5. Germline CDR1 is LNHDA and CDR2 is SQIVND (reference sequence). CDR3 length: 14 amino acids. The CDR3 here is CASRQQGFNSPLHF. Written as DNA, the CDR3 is TGTGCCAGTAGGCAACAGGGGTTTAATTCACCCCTCCACTTT.